The 13 T cell receptor beta chains given below trace back to one sample, sequenced in a study of blood T cell repertoires in COVID-19. Measured with immunoSEQ multiplex PCR; TCRdb has only the in-frame clones, and not every one. This table has nearly 350,000 clones, about 83% appearing once. Sequenced material: peripheral blood. The receptors originated from a man under 40 with active or convalescent COVID-19.

This clone was seen only a few times. The gene calls are TRBV30 and TRBJ2-7; TRBD1 might be the D (5 bases). The ends were cut back, 1 base at V and 0 bases at J, with 13 bases in the middle. Germline V gene data show CDR1 as GTSNPN and CDR2 as SVGIG (reference sequence). This CDR3 spans 15 amino acids. CDR3 residues: CAWSAGDSSSYEQYF. The CDR3 DNA reads as TGTGCCTGGAGTGCAGGAGACAGTAGCTCCTACGAGCAGTACTTC.

CDR3 loop: CASSRTGDIGELFF. CDR3 coding DNA: TGTGCCAGCAGCCGCACAGGGGATATCGGGGAGCTGTTTTTT. This chain uses TRBV7-2 with TRBJ2-2; 7 nucleotides agree with TRBD1. This CDR3 is 14 amino acids long. V was clipped by 5 bases and J by 7 bases; unmatched bases: 7. CDR1 and CDR2 (germline): SGHTA, FQGNSA.

The CDR3: CASSTGTGASREQYF. The CDR3 DNA reads as TGTGCCAGCTCGACCGGGACAGGGGCCTCGAGGGAGCAGTACTTC. The rearrangement links TRBV18 to TRBJ2-7; TRBD1 matches 10 bases. Germline CDR1 KGHSH, CDR2 LQKENI. Losses at the gene ends were 6 bases for V and 7 bases for J; bases not matched to a gene: 12. CDR3 length equals 15 residues.

In this sample, this clone turned up many times. V gene TRBV5-1 combines with J gene TRBJ2-3; D unresolved. Between the trimmed V and J ends, which lost 2 bases and 0 bases, there was a span of 10 bases. Per the germline V gene, CDR1 is SGHRS and CDR2 is YFSETQ. There are 15 residues in the CDR3. The CDR3 here is CASSFLLGSTDTQYF. The CDR3 coding sequence is TGCGCCAGCAGCTTCCTCCTGGGCAGCACAGATACGCAGTATTTT.

This clone was seen only a few times. The chain recombines TRBV19 with TRBJ1-2; D might be TRBD1 (6 bases). The CDR3 runs 17 residues. V was clipped by 3 bases and J by 3 bases, with 20 bases between them. The V gene's germline CDR1 is LNHDA and CDR2 SQIVND (reference sequence). DNA of the CDR3: TGTGCCAGTAGTATCCTCTTTCTTACAGGGTCCGACTATGGCTACACCTTC. It specifies CASSILFLTGSDYGYTF.

V usage is TRBV20-1 and J usage is TRBJ1-5; D is unresolved. Germline lookup yields CDR1 DFQATT and CDR2 SNEGSKA (reference sequence). The CDR3 contains 15 residues. With 3 bases removed from V and 2 bases from J, the gap between germline ends came to 14 bases. The CDR3 DNA is TGCAGTGCTAGTACGCATTCGGGTGGCAATCAGCCCCAGCATTTT. Encoded protein: CSASTHSGGNQPQHF.

This CDR3 is CASSWGSGISNEQFF. CDR3 DNA sequence: TGTGCCAGCAGTTGGGGTAGCGGGATCTCTAATGAGCAGTTCTTC. The rearrangement uses TRBV6-5 and TRBJ2-1, with 8 bases fitting TRBD2. Germline V gene data show CDR1 as MNHEY and CDR2 as SVGAGI. V was pared by 4 bases and J by 7 bases, with 9 bases of the junction left unmatched. The CDR3 sequence is 15 residues long.

The CDR3 nucleotides are TGTGCCAGCAGTTTAGTCGAGGGCCTAGAGCAGTACTTC. It codes for CASSLVEGLEQYF. V is TRBV27 and J is TRBJ2-7; tentatively, D is TRBD2 (5 bases). The CDR3 is made up of 13 amino acids. Per germline, CDR1 MNHEY and CDR2 SMNVEV (reference sequence). Trimming took off 2 bases at V and 7 bases at J, with 12 bases between the two ends.

J is TRBJ1-2 and V is TRBV28, with no clear D. CDR3 length equals 13 residues. The germline CDR1 and CDR2 sequences are MDHEN and SYDVKM. Trimming stripped 0 bases from V and 6 bases from J, with 8 bases between. The CDR3 protein is CASSLWGEDGYTF. CDR3 bases: TGTGCCAGCAGTTTATGGGGAGAAGATGGCTACACCTTC.

The rearrangement links TRBV29-1 to TRBJ2-1, with TRBD1 matching over 8 bases. The V gene end was trimmed by 7 bases and the J gene end by 6 bases; junction bases not matched to a gene: 5. The CDR3 has 12 residues. Germline loops: CDR1 SQVTM, CDR2 ANQGSEA. This CDR3 reads CSAWDRPNEQFF. Written as DNA, the CDR3 is TGCAGCGCCTGGGACAGGCCCAATGAGCAGTTCTTC.

This clone was seen only a few times. The J gene is TRBJ1-1, the V gene TRBV4-2; TRBD1 is a possible D gene (6 bases). Trimming cost V 3 bases and J 2 bases, with 16 bases left between them. This CDR3 is 16 amino acids long. Germline V CDR1 and CDR2: LGHNA, YNFKEQ. For the CDR3, the DNA is TGTGCCAGCAGCCACGCCCCGGACAGTTTTAACACTGAAGCTTTCTTT. Translated: CASSHAPDSFNTEAFF.

The J gene is TRBJ2-7, the V gene TRBV6-5; possible D gene TRBD1, 5 bases. The ends were cut back, 0 bases at V and 5 bases at J, with 14 bases in the middle. There are 15 residues in the CDR3. The germline V gene encodes CDR1 MNHEY and CDR2 SVGAGI. DNA of the CDR3: TGTGCCAGCAGTTACTCGAAGTTGCAGGGTAACGAGCAGTACTTC. This translates into CASSYSKLQGNEQYF.

This chain links TRBV18 with TRBJ1-1; 7 bases are a match to TRBD1. The trim removed 5 bases at V and 7 bases at J, leaving 10 bases unmatched. Per germline, CDR1 KGHSH and CDR2 LQKENI. The CDR3 has 14 residues. CDR3 residues: CASSAGQWTSEAFF. In DNA form, the CDR3 reads TGTGCCAGCTCAGCGGGACAGTGGACCAGTGAAGCTTTCTTT.